These T cell receptor beta chains were read from a single sample in a study of T cell changes during pregnancy in multiple sclerosis. Clones were read by immunoSEQ multiplex PCR, and TCRdb kept only the in-frame ones, dropping some. This sample carries about 72,000 clones, about nine tenths of them seen once, and the ten largest clones take roughly 0.7%. Specimen: peripheral blood, collected in the third trimester of pregnancy. Receptor source: a female donor in good health, enrolled as a control in a pregnancy study. Each CDR3 is given with its conserved first and last residue. D genes are given only for firm matches. Rows give clone size only sometimes, using once, few, many, or a class for an expanded clone.

>TRBJ2-6|NA|14|TRBV11-2|TRBD1
TGTGCCAGCAGCTCCCTTTACCAAATATCAGGGGGGACTTTC
CASSSLYQISGGTF
>TRBJ2-5|NA|16|TRBV9|TRBD2
TGTGCCAGCAGCTCCCGGGGGGAGGGTTCCCACGAGACCCAGTACTTC
CASSSRGEGSHETQYF
>TRBJ1-2|NA|14|TRBV12-5|TRBD1
TGTGCTAGTGGTCTGACAGGGGGCGCCTATGGCTACACCTTC
CASGLTGGAYGYTF
>TRBJ1-6|NA|15|TRBV10-1|TRBD1
TGCGCCAGCAGTTATCTAGGGACAGTCGGCTCACCCCTCCACTTT
CASSYLGTVGSPLHF
>TRBJ1-1|NA|17|TRBV19|NA
TGTGCCAGTAGTCTATTGTCGACGGGGGGTCTGAACACTGAAGCTTTCTTT
CASSLLSTGGLNTEAFF
>TRBJ2-1|NA|15|TRBV6-1|TRBD2
TGTGCCAGCAGTGAAGGGGCGGGAGTAGCCAATGAGCAGTTCTTC
CASSEGAGVANEQFF
>TRBJ2-1|NA|13|TRBV6-5|NA
TGTGCCAGCAGCCACCTGCCTACGGATGAGCAGTTCTTC
CASSHLPTDEQFF
>TRBJ1-1|NA|16|TRBV19|TRBD1
TGTGCCAGTAGTTCAGCCGGGACAGGGGGCCGGACTGAAGCTTTCTTT
CASSSAGTGGRTEAFF
>TRBJ1-1|NA|15|TRBV11-2|TRBD1
TGTGCCAGCAGCTTAGGAAGACAGGGGAACACTGAAGCTTTCTTT
CASSLGRQGNTEAFF
>TRBJ1-2|NA|14|TRBV6-5|NA
TGTGCCAGCAGTTACTCAGGGGCTAACTATGGCTACACCTTC
CASSYSGANYGYTF
>TRBJ1-3|NA|15|TRBV5-1|NA
TGCGCCAGCAGCTTGGTAGGGACTGGTGGAAACACCATATATTTT
CASSLVGTGGNTIYF
>TRBJ1-2|NA|15|TRBV7-2|NA
TGTGCCAGCAGCTTAGCGCCGGGGGTGGGCTATGGCTACACCTTC
CASSLAPGVGYGYTF
>TRBJ1-3|NA|16|TRBV19|NA
TGTGCCAGTCTGGGTCTCGGCAGGGCGCTTGGAAACACCATATATTTT
CASLGLGRALGNTIYF
>TRBJ1-1|few|13|TRBV9|NA
TGTGCCAGCAGCGTAGGGGGGCGGGTTGAAGCTTTCTTT
CASSVGGRVEAFF
>TRBJ1-4|NA|13|TRBV30|NA
TGTGCCTGGAGTGTCTTCGTGGAGGAAAAACTGTTTTTT
CAWSVFVEEKLFF
>TRBJ2-3|NA|16|TRBV6-4|TRBD1
TGTGCCAGCAGTGACCTGCCGGGACAGGGGGCAGATACGCAGTATTTT
CASSDLPGQGADTQYF
>TRBJ2-2|NA|17|TRBV4-3|TRBD2
TGCGCCAGCAGCCAAGATCCTAGCGGTGCGAACACCGGGGAGCTGTTTTTT
CASSQDPSGANTGELFF
>TRBJ1-1|NA|12|TRBV7-9|TRBD1
TGTGCCAGCAGCTGGGGACAGCCTGAAGCTTTCTTT
CASSWGQPEAFF
>TRBJ2-2|NA|15|TRBV11-2|TRBD1
TGTGCCAGCAGCTACAGGGGAGTTTCTACCGGGGAGCTGTTTTTT
CASSYRGVSTGELFF
>TRBJ2-1|NA|13|TRBV2|NA
TGTGCCAGCATTGCGGACTCCTACAATGAGCAGTTCTTC
CASIADSYNEQFF
>TRBJ1-3|NA|14|TRBV28|NA
TGTGCCAGCACAACGGGAAGCTCTGGAAACACCATATATTTT
CASTTGSSGNTIYF
>TRBJ1-3|NA|15|TRBV7-9|NA
TGTGCCAGCAGCACCAGTGTTCGCTCTGGAAACACCATATATTTT
CASSTSVRSGNTIYF
>TRBJ1-1|NA|15|TRBV5-6|TRBD1
TGTGCCAGCAGCTTGGCGGGACAGGGTTACACTGAAGCTTTCTTT
CASSLAGQGYTEAFF
>TRBJ2-5|NA|14|TRBV5-4|NA
TGTGCCAGCAGCCACCCCGGACAGCAAGAGACCCAGTACTTC
CASSHPGQQETQYF
>TRBJ1-5|NA|13|TRBV6-5|NA
TGTGCCAGCAGTTACTCGTACGGAGAGCCCCAGCATTTT
CASSYSYGEPQHF
>TRBJ2-1|NA|17|TRBV7-2|TRBD2
TGTGCCAGCAGCTTACGTGGTAGCGGGATAAAGAACAATGAGCAGTTCTTC
CASSLRGSGIKNNEQFF
>TRBJ1-1|NA|15|TRBV5-4|TRBD1
TGTGCCAGCAGCTTCCGGGACAGGGCGAATGCTGAAGCTTTCTTT
CASSFRDRANAEAFF
>TRBJ2-1|NA|17|TRBV6-1|NA
TGTGCCAGCAGTGAAGCCGATAGCGGAGCCATCTACAATGAGCAGTTCTTC
CASSEADSGAIYNEQFF